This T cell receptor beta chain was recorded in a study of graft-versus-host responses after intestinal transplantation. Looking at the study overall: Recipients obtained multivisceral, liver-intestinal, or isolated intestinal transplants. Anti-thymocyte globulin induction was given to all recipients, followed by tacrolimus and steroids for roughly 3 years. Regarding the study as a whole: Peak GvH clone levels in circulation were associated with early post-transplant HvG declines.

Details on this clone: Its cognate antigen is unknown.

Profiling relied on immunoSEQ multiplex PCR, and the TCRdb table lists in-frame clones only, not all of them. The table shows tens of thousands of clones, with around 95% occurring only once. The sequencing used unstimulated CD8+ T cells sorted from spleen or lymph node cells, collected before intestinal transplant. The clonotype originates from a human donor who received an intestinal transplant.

The CDR3 DNA sequence: TGTGCCAGTGCAGGAGGGACAGGGACTGAAGCTTTCTTT. This gives the protein CASAGGTGTEAFF. The chain joins TRBV19 to TRBJ1-1; 9 bases map to TRBD1. In germline, CDR1 is LNHDA, CDR2 SQIVND (reference sequence). This CDR3 contains 13 residues. V shed 8 bases and J 5 bases; nucleotides not matched to a gene: 6.